These 31 T cell receptor beta chains share one sample of origin, sequenced in a study of T cells after yellow fever vaccination (dated by TCRdb to the late 2010s). Receptor libraries were prepared by 5' RACE. The sample was run on an Illumina HiSeq 2500. TCRdb's own reprocessing of the public reads used fastp at Q25 and MiXCR and kept productive beta chains. Each entry is one CDR3 protein sequence, shown with its most common DNA and genes. This sample has 350,000 to 450,000 distinct CDR3 sequences in its table, and around 6.5% of those were observed once. About 15% of the sample lies in the top ten. According to the study, the label for this sample's treatment or condition signals: live attenuated yellow fever vaccine strain. Specimen: PBMCs, collected 5 days after the yellow fever booster vaccination. Source of these receptors: a man aged 30 to 39 who received the YFV17D yellow fever vaccine.

This clonotype appeared many times. J is TRBJ1-2 and V is TRBV12-3 or TRBV12-4; D unclear. CDR3 length: 12 amino acids. V lost 5 bases and J 7 bases, leaving 11 bases between the germline ends. The CDR3 coding sequence is TGTGCCAGCAGTCTCAGTAGCCTTGGCTACACCTTC. Amino acids: CASSLSSLGYTF.

This clonotype has a count of ten or more. This rearrangement joins TRBV7-3 to TRBJ2-6; the D gene is possibly TRBD2 (7 bases). The CDR3 totals 18 residues. Trimming pared 5 bases from V and 0 bases from J, leaving 17 bases between. CDR1 SGHTA and CDR2 FQGTGA come from the germline V gene. The CDR3 DNA follows: TGTGCCAGCAGCAAACCAGGCGGGGGCGGCTCTGGGGCCAACGTCCTGACTTTC. Its protein is CASSKPGGGGSGANVLTF.

The table lists this clonotype with a few counts. The V gene is TRBV6-5, the J gene TRBJ2-7; 9 nucleotides line up with TRBD2. Germline trimming cut 3 bases from V and 5 bases from J; bases unmatched to any gene: 11. Germline lookup yields CDR1 MNHEY and CDR2 SVGAGI. The CDR3 contains 16 residues. The CDR3 DNA follows: TGTGCCAGCAGTTATCCGTCTAGCGGCGGGAGGGACGAGCAGTACTTC. It encodes CASSYPSSGGRDEQYF.

V is TRBV6-1 and J is TRBJ2-1; TRBD2 matches 7 bases. This CDR3 has 14 residues. CDR1 is MNHNS and CDR2 is SASEGT in the germline V gene. The V gene end was trimmed by 6 bases and the J gene end by 6 bases; junction bases not matched to a gene: 8. The CDR3, as DNA: TGTGCCAGCAGCCTAGGGCGGGAGTCCAATGAGCAGTTCTTC. Encoded protein: CASSLGRESNEQFF.

This clonotype was counted at least ten times. V usage is TRBV20-1 and J usage is TRBJ2-1, with D perhaps matching TRBD2 (5 bases). The ends were cut back, 6 bases at V and 6 bases at J, with 21 bases in the middle. Germline V gene data show CDR1 as DFQATT and CDR2 as SNEGSKA (reference sequence). The CDR3 is 15 residues long. Here the CDR3 DNA reads TGCAGTGCCAAGATCTCGGGGAGAGCCTCCAATGAGCAGTTCTTC. It specifies CSAKISGRASNEQFF.

As concerns this clonotype: At one of its ends the junction is not consistent with the germline gene, which may arise from a read error. This chain links TRBV20-1 with TRBJ1-5; D perhaps matches TRBD1 (5 bases). Germline V gives CDR1 DFQATT, CDR2 SNEGSKA (reference sequence). The CDR3 runs 19 residues. The CDR3 DNA reads as TGCTGTGCTAGATGGAGTGGGGGGATCCGAGAACGGAGCAATCAGCCCCAGCATTTT. This translates into CCARWSGGIRERSNQPQHF.

The rearrangement joins TRBV12-3 or TRBV12-4 to TRBJ2-7; D is uncertain. This CDR3 contains 13 residues. V lost 6 bases, J lost 9 bases, and 18 bases lay in between. Here the CDR3 reads CASRPPSATGQYF. The CDR3 nucleotides are TGTGCCAGCAGACCCCCCTCGGCCACGGGGCAGTACTTC.

V gene TRBV5-4 combines with J gene TRBJ2-7; 9 bases are a match to TRBD2. The CDR3 sequence is 15 residues long. Germline values: CDR1 SGHNT, CDR2 YYREEE (reference sequence). With 5 bases clipped from V and 2 bases from J, the junction kept 8 bases outside the gene matches. DNA for the CDR3: TGTGCCAGCAGTTTTAGCGGGAGTAAGACCTACGAGCAGTACTTC. It is translated as CASSFSGSKTYEQYF.

The rearrangement joins TRBV7-2 to TRBJ2-7; D possibly corresponds to TRBD2 (7 bases). The CDR3 runs 15 residues. The V and J ends lost 6 bases and 2 bases respectively, with 17 bases between them. Germline CDR1 SGHTA, CDR2 FQGNSA. The CDR3 sequence: CASSGGGPSAYEQYF. The DNA of the CDR3 is TGTGCCAGCAGTGGGGGGGGGCCCTCGGCCTACGAGCAGTACTTC.

This clonotype was counted between two and nine times. The chain uses TRBV7-2 and TRBJ2-4, with 7 positions matching TRBD2. Trimming took 4 bases from V and 1 from J; bases not matched to a gene: 4. From germline, CDR1 is SGHTA and CDR2 FQGNSA. This CDR3 has 15 amino acids. CDR3 sequence (DNA): TGTGCCAGCAGCTGGGAGGGTCTGGCCAAAAACATTCAGTACTTC. This gives the protein CASSWEGLAKNIQYF.

This clonotype came up a few times. This chain connects TRBV6-5 to TRBJ1-2; D gene unclear. The length of the CDR3 is 17 residues. CDR1 and CDR2 from the germline V gene are MNHEY and SVGAGI. With 1 base removed from V and 6 bases from J, the gap between germline ends came to 21 bases. The CDR3 loop reads CASSYLPGLFGRDGYTF. The CDR3 DNA is TGTGCCAGCAGTTACTTGCCCGGACTTTTCGGCCGTGATGGCTACACCTTC.

This clonotype was seen ten or more times. The chain employs TRBV7-9 and TRBJ2-3; possibly TRBD1 for D (6 bases). Trimming took 5 bases from V and 2 from J, leaving 14 bases between them. The germline gives CDR1 SEHNR, CDR2 FQNEAQ (reference sequence). The CDR3 has 15 residues. Written as DNA, the CDR3 is TGTGCCAGCAGCACCCTCGGACAGCACACAGATACGCAGTATTTT. Translation: CASSTLGQHTDTQYF.

The rearrangement joins TRBV18 to TRBJ2-3, with 9 bases fitting TRBD2. The CDR3 extends over 16 amino acids. CDR1 and CDR2 from the germline V gene are KGHSH and LQKENI. Trimming cost V 5 bases and J 3 bases; bases outside gene matches: 9. CDR3 sequence (DNA): TGTGCCAGCTCAAAATTAGCGGGAGAAGGGACAGATACGCAGTATTTT. This translates into CASSKLAGEGTDTQYF.

The chain carries TRBV9 and TRBJ1-1; tentatively, D is TRBD1 (6 bases). The CDR3 runs 15 residues. V was trimmed by 3 bases and J by 11 bases, leaving 23 bases between them. Looked up from germline, CDR1 is SGDLS and CDR2 is YYNGEE. CDR3 sequence: CASSDLLTSAGGAFF. DNA for the CDR3: TGTGCCAGCAGCGACCTTCTGACCTCAGCCGGGGGCGCTTTCTTT.

The chain joins TRBV30 to TRBJ1-1, with D uncertain. The germline CDR1 and CDR2 sequences are GTSNPN and SVGIG (reference sequence). This CDR3 is 15 amino acids long. Trimming cost V 3 bases and J 5 bases, with 19 bases left between them. In DNA form, the CDR3 reads TGTGCCTGGAGAGAGGACCGCCCTGGTGGGACTGAAGCTTTCTTT. Amino acid sequence: CAWREDRPGGTEAFF.

This clonotype has a count of ten or more. V usage is TRBV20-1 and J usage is TRBJ2-3; 11 positions match TRBD2. V was pared by 2 bases and J by 8 bases, with 3 bases of the junction left unmatched. Germline lookup yields CDR1 DFQATT and CDR2 SNEGSKA (reference sequence). This CDR3 spans 13 amino acids. DNA of the CDR3: TGCAGTGCTAGATTAGCGGGAGGGCCTACGCAGTATTTT. Translated, it gives CSARLAGGPTQYF.

The chain employs TRBV20-1 and TRBJ2-7; D uncertain. Germline assignment: CDR1 DFQATT and CDR2 SNEGSKA (reference sequence). There are 13 residues in the CDR3. Between the trimmed V and J ends, which lost 3 bases and 7 bases, there was a span of 16 bases. The CDR3 spells CSASPGVGLEQYF. The CDR3 nucleotides are TGCAGTGCTAGCCCTGGGGTGGGTCTTGAGCAGTACTTC.

This clonotype was counted ten times or more. The chain combines TRBV18 with TRBJ2-1; D is ambiguous. Germline V gene sequence: CDR1 KGHSH, CDR2 LQKENI. The germline V and J ends were trimmed by 2 bases and 0 bases, with 11 bases remaining between them. The CDR3 contains 16 residues. CDR3 in DNA: TGTGCCAGCTCACCAGAGACACCGAGCTCCTACAATGAGCAGTTCTTC. Its protein is CASSPETPSSYNEQFF. Variable domain in full (rest from reference TRBV18 and TRBJ2-1): NAGVMQNPRHLVRRRGQEARLRCSPMKGHSHVYWYRQLPEEGLKFMVYLQKENIIDESGMPKERFSAEFPKEGPSILRIQQVVRGDSAAYFCASSPETPSSYNEQFFGPGTRLTVL.

In its sample, this clonotype was seen many times. The J gene is TRBJ2-1, the V gene TRBV10-3, with 13 bases aligning to TRBD2. Germline V CDR1 and CDR2: ENHRY, SYGVKD. The CDR3 is made up of 19 amino acids. The junction had 7 bases not matched to a gene; V was cut back by 2 bases and J by 0 bases. The CDR3 region is CAISERELAGGTSYNEQFF. CDR3 in DNA: TGTGCCATCAGTGAGAGGGAACTAGCGGGGGGGACCTCCTACAATGAGCAGTTCTTC.

Ten or more counts support this clonotype. The chain recombines TRBV10-3 with TRBJ2-1; D might be TRBD2 (5 bases). This CDR3 comprises 15 residues. Germline V CDR1 and CDR2: ENHRY, SYGVKD. The V end lost 0 bases, the J end lost 4 bases, and 10 bases lay between the germline ends. CDR3 sequence reads: CAISESARGYNEQFF. The CDR3 bases are TGTGCCATCAGTGAGTCGGCTAGAGGGTACAATGAGCAGTTCTTC.

This clonotype was seen ten or more times. The chain uses TRBV4-2 and TRBJ1-1; perhaps TRBD1 as D (6 bases). Germline CDR1 LGHNA, CDR2 YNFKEQ. The V end was cut by 3 bases, the J end by 5 bases, with 16 bases between. There are 15 residues in the CDR3. The CDR3 reads CASSQDRGRGTEAFF. CDR3 DNA: TGTGCCAGCAGCCAGGATCGGGGGCGGGGGACTGAAGCTTTCTTT.

The chain combines TRBV7-3 with TRBJ2-1; a weak D match, TRBD2 (6 bases). The CDR3 loop spans 15 amino acids. Trimming shortened V by 3 bases and J by 4 bases, and 13 bases separated the two germline ends. Germline V gives CDR1 SGHTA, CDR2 FQGTGA. CDR3 amino acids: CASSLDGRGYNEQFF. CDR3 coding DNA: TGTGCCAGCAGCTTGGACGGGAGAGGTTACAATGAGCAGTTCTTC.

The chain links TRBV10-3 to TRBJ2-2; D is undetermined. Germline assignment: CDR1 ENHRY and CDR2 SYGVKD. Trimming took off 0 bases at V and 3 bases at J, with 11 bases between the two ends. There are 16 residues in the CDR3. This CDR3 is CAISESVAGYTGELFF. DNA for the CDR3: TGTGCCATCAGTGAGTCTGTTGCAGGATACACCGGGGAGCTGTTTTTT.

This clonotype appeared a few times. The chain links TRBV5-1 to TRBJ1-2; tentatively, D is TRBD1 (5 bases). V was clipped by 4 bases and J by 4 bases, with 14 bases between them. The CDR3 spans 14 residues. Germline CDR1 SGHRS, CDR2 YFSETQ. The CDR3 coding sequence is TGCGCCAGCAGCCCGGACACATCCTCCTATGGCTACACCTTC. Translating it yields CASSPDTSSYGYTF.

The chain recombines TRBV10-3 with TRBJ2-2; TRBD2 might be the D (6 bases). Trimming shortened V by 10 bases and J by 2 bases, and 14 bases separated the two germline ends. CDR1 is ENHRY, CDR2 SYGVKD, per germline. The CDR3 runs 14 residues. CDR3 loop: CATAGPPNTGELFF. The CDR3 DNA sequence: TGTGCCACCGCGGGACCACCAAACACCGGGGAGCTGTTTTTT.

This chain links TRBV20-1 with TRBJ2-1; D unclear. Trimming shortened V by 0 bases and J by 6 bases, and 6 bases separated the two germline ends. Germline V gene lookup returns CDR1 DFQATT and CDR2 SNEGSKA (reference sequence). This CDR3 is built from 12 residues. The CDR3 spells CSARDLVNEQFF. CDR3 nucleotide sequence: TGCAGTGCTAGAGATCTCGTCAATGAGCAGTTCTTC.

Here the CDR3 DNA reads TGCAGTGCTACCAGGGTCTATGGCTACACCTTC. It translates to CSATRVYGYTF. V and J are TRBV20-1 and TRBJ1-2; TRBD1 is a possible D gene (5 bases). CDR1 and CDR2 from the germline V gene are DFQATT and SNEGSKA (reference sequence). V lost 4 bases and J lost 4, with 7 bases in between. This CDR3 comprises 11 residues.

Here the CDR3 reads CASRTGEDEYEQYF. Written as DNA, the CDR3 is TGTGCCAGCAGGACAGGGGAGGATGAATACGAGCAGTACTTC. V gene TRBV6-1 combines with J gene TRBJ2-7; 8 bases are shared with TRBD1. In germline, CDR1 is MNHNS, CDR2 SASEGT. V dropped 6 bases and J dropped 4; count of bases not matched to a gene: 8. There are 14 residues in the CDR3.

There are many counts of this clonotype. This chain connects TRBV5-5 to TRBJ1-1; no clear D gene. The germline V gene encodes CDR1 SGHKS and CDR2 YYEKEE (reference sequence). The CDR3 has 14 residues. V lost 2 bases and J lost 6, with 14 bases in between. Written as DNA, the CDR3 is TGTGCCAGCAGCTTTATAAACAGCCGCTCTGAAGCTTTCTTT. Translated: CASSFINSRSEAFF.

This clonotype came up many times. V usage is TRBV7-2 and J usage is TRBJ2-3; TRBD1 is a possible D gene (5 bases). The CDR3 contains 15 residues. V dropped 2 bases and J dropped 3 bases, with 12 bases sitting between them. Germline V gene lookup returns CDR1 SGHTA and CDR2 FQGNSA. The CDR3: CASSLFSQGTDTQYF. In DNA form, the CDR3 reads TGTGCCAGCAGCTTATTTAGCCAGGGTACAGATACGCAGTATTTT.

This clonotype has more than one count but fewer than ten. This chain connects TRBV6-1 to TRBJ2-1; 10 bases fit TRBD2. CDR3 length: 14 amino acids. With V trimmed by 7 bases and J by 3 bases, 3 bases remained unmatched. Per germline, CDR1 MNHNS and CDR2 SASEGT. The CDR3 protein is CASNLAGVYNEQFF. The CDR3 DNA follows: TGTGCCAGCAACCTAGCGGGGGTCTACAATGAGCAGTTCTTC.